The 9 T cell receptor beta chains reported below all come from one sample, sequenced in a study of blood T cells in healthy people across ages. Primers used in a second PCR of about 7 to 12 cycles were a sample-barcoded 5' primer and a J-beta primer mix. From the 5' RACE reads, TCRdb called clonotypes with MiXCR, one entry per CDR3 protein. The table records some 1.4 million distinct CDR3 sequences, around two fifths of them present only once. Specimen: blood. The receptors originated from a woman aged 18-29 years in good health.

This clonotype was observed a few times. The V and J genes are TRBV9 and TRBJ2-3, with D hard to call. CDR3 length equals 15 residues. Trimming pared 3 bases from V and 4 bases from J, leaving 15 bases between. Germline assignment: CDR1 SGDLS and CDR2 YYNGEE. The CDR3 DNA reads as TGTGCCAGCAGCGGTAAAGTCCCCGCGCCAGATACGCAGTATTTT. Translation: CASSGKVPAPDTQYF.

CDR3 region: CSATGGRRSSYEQYF. Written as DNA, the CDR3 is TGCAGTGCTACAGGGGGCAGAAGGAGCTCCTACGAGCAGTACTTC. V gene TRBV20-1 combines with J gene TRBJ2-7; 8 nucleotides match TRBD1. The germline gives CDR1 DFQATT, CDR2 SNEGSKA (reference sequence). V gave up 4 bases and J gave up 0 bases; unmatched junction bases: 8. This CDR3 region has 15 residues.

This rearrangement joins TRBV5-1 to TRBJ1-1; D is ambiguous. Germline CDR1 SGHRS, CDR2 YFSETQ. The CDR3 runs to 15 residues. Trimming removed 4 bases at V and 0 bases at J, with 13 bases between. The CDR3 DNA follows: TGCGCCAGCAGCCACGGCGAGGGATTGAACACTGAAGCTTTCTTT. Residues: CASSHGEGLNTEAFF.

The chain is built from TRBV30 and TRBJ2-3; D might be TRBD2 (5 bases). Per germline, CDR1 GTSNPN and CDR2 SVGIG (reference sequence). The CDR3 covers 14 residues. V was shortened by 0 bases and J by 2 bases, with 9 bases between the two germline ends. The CDR3 sequence is CAWSVSEVTDTQYF. For the CDR3, the DNA is TGTGCCTGGAGTGTCTCGGAGGTCACAGATACGCAGTATTTT.

Note on this clonotype: Relative to the germline gene, one junction end is altered; a read error may explain this. The V gene is TRBV28, the J gene TRBJ2-7; D not resolved. This CDR3 has 14 amino acids. Looked up from germline, CDR1 is MDHEN and CDR2 is SYDVKM. CDR3 nucleotide sequence: TGTGTCAGCAGTCTCCAAGTGTACTCCTACGAGCAGTACTTC. Amino acids: CVSSLQVYSYEQYF.

The chain has TRBV6-2 or TRBV6-3 and TRBJ1-4; perhaps TRBD1 as D (6 bases). The CDR3 runs 13 residues. V was trimmed by 7 bases and J by 11 bases, leaving 17 bases between them. The germline V gene has CDR1 MNHEY and CDR2 SVGEGT. The CDR3 loop reads CASTEKTGYKLFF. CDR3 sequence (DNA): TGTGCCAGCACCGAAAAGACAGGTTACAAACTGTTTTTT.

This clonotype was counted only a few times. The chain has TRBV4-2 and TRBJ2-7; D is uncertain. Germline CDR1 and CDR2: LGHNA and YNFKEQ. The CDR3 has 16 amino acids. V lost 0 bases, J lost 2 bases, and 14 bases lay in between. The CDR3 DNA follows: TGTGCCAGCAGCCAAGATAAATTTGGGCAGCCCTACGAGCAGTACTTC. It translates to CASSQDKFGQPYEQYF.

V is TRBV5-1 and J is TRBJ1-1; D is possibly TRBD1 (5 bases). The germline V gene has CDR1 SGHRS and CDR2 YFSETQ. Trimming stripped 0 bases from V and 1 base from J, with 16 bases between. This CDR3 is built from 17 residues. The CDR3 sequence: CASSLVVIPGGNTEAFF. CDR3 nucleotides: TGCGCCAGCAGCTTGGTAGTCATACCTGGGGGGAACACTGAAGCTTTCTTT.

The V call is TRBV4-1, the J call TRBJ2-3; a possible D gene is TRBD1 (6 bases). V shed 0 bases and J shed 2 bases, with 18 bases lying between them. Germline-derived CDR1 and CDR2 are MGHRA and YSYEKL. CDR3 length: 18 residues. CDR3 sequence: CASSQDGDIMLFTDTQYF. The CDR3, as DNA: TGCGCCAGCAGCCAAGATGGGGACATCATGCTTTTCACAGATACGCAGTATTTT.